A single sample is the source of the 17 T cell receptor beta chains below, sequenced in a study of blood T cell repertoires in COVID-19. Repertoires were generated with immunoSEQ multiplex PCR, while TCRdb's copy carries only in-frame clones and drops some. The sample consists of approximately 270,000 clones, roughly 88% of them appearing once. The sequenced sample was peripheral blood. These receptors were taken from an elderly man with acute or convalescent COVID-19.

The chain joins TRBV3-1 (or the pseudogene TRBV3-2) to TRBJ2-7; 10 bases match TRBD2. Germline CDR1 LGHDT, CDR2 YNNKEL (reference sequence). CDR3 length: 17 residues. V trimming: 0 bases; J trimming: 2 bases; junction bases outside the gene matches: 7. CDR3 sequence: CASSQDLIAGGTYEQYF. CDR3 DNA: TGTGCCAGCAGCCAAGATCTGATAGCGGGGGGAACCTACGAGCAGTACTTC.

This chain joins TRBV4-3 and TRBJ1-3; no reliable D call. Trimming left V 2 bases short and J 2 bases short, with 7 bases between. This CDR3 has 14 amino acids. The germline CDR1 and CDR2 sequences are LGHNA and YSLEER. The CDR3 DNA reads as TGCGCCAGCAGCCAAACGAGCGCTGGAAACACCATATATTTT. Amino acid sequence: CASSQTSAGNTIYF.

This clone was picked up a small number of times. This chain joins TRBV6-5 and TRBJ2-7, with TRBD1 matching over 11 bases. CDR3 length: 14 amino acids. V was clipped by 6 bases and J by 3 bases; unmatched bases: 4. Germline V gives CDR1 MNHEY, CDR2 SVGAGI. The CDR3 nucleotides are TGTGCCAGCAGGGTGGACAGGGGGCTCTACGAGCAGTACTTC. It codes for CASRVDRGLYEQYF.

The chain couples TRBV5-1 to TRBJ2-1, with 7 nucleotides matching TRBD1. CDR3 length equals 13 residues. Trimming took 4 bases from V and 7 from J; bases not matched to a gene: 5. Germline V CDR1 and CDR2: SGHRS, YFSETQ. CDR3 loop: CASSLSTGNEQFF. For the CDR3, the DNA is TGCGCCAGCAGCCTTTCGACAGGGAATGAGCAGTTCTTC. Drawing the rest from reference TRBV5-1 and TRBJ2-1, the complete variable domain is KAGVTQTPRYLIKTRGQQVTLSCSPISGHRSVSWYQQTPGQGLQFLFEYFSETQRNKGNFPGRFSGRQFSNSRSEMNVSTLELGDSALYLCASSLSTGNEQFFGPGTRLTVL.

The chain joins TRBV6-5 to TRBJ1-2; D gene unclear. Trimming removed 2 bases at V and 6 bases at J, with 4 bases between. Germline V gene data show CDR1 as MNHEY and CDR2 as SVGAGI. The CDR3 spans 11 residues. This CDR3 reads CASSYEHGYTF. CDR3 DNA sequence: TGTGCCAGCAGTTACGAGCATGGCTACACCTTC.

J is TRBJ1-4 and V is TRBV15; D call uncertain. The V gene lost 0 bases and the J gene lost 8 bases, with 13 bases spanning the gap. The CDR3 runs to 15 residues. Germline CDR1 and CDR2: LNHNV and YYDKDF (reference sequence). As DNA, the CDR3 is TGTGCCACCAGCAGAGATAGGTCAACGGGAGAAAAACTGTTTTTT. Its translation is CATSRDRSTGEKLFF.

J is TRBJ2-1 and V is TRBV5-5; 7 bases fit TRBD1. There are 15 residues in the CDR3. From germline, CDR1 is SGHKS and CDR2 YYEKEE (reference sequence). V gave up 0 bases and J gave up 3 bases; unmatched junction bases: 3. The CDR3 protein is CASSLGQGVYNEQFF. CDR3 DNA: TGTGCCAGCAGCTTGGGGCAGGGGGTCTACAATGAGCAGTTCTTC.

The chain couples TRBV12-3 or TRBV12-4 to TRBJ1-2, with D unclear. The V end lost 6 bases, the J end lost 3 bases, and 8 bases lay between the germline ends. The CDR3 has 12 amino acids. CDR3 coding DNA: TGTGCCAGCAGCCTTAGTGACTATGGCTACACCTTC. Protein: CASSLSDYGYTF.

The chain joins TRBV6-5 to TRBJ2-7, with 9 bases lining up with TRBD1. Germline-derived CDR1 and CDR2 are MNHEY and SVGAGI. CDR3 length: 14 amino acids. V lost 3 bases to trimming and J lost 5 bases; unmatched junction nucleotides: 5. CDR3 sequence reads: CASSYYTGGDEQYF. Here the CDR3 DNA reads TGTGCCAGCAGTTATTATACAGGGGGCGACGAGCAGTACTTC.

The genes are TRBV3-1 (or the pseudogene TRBV3-2) and TRBJ1-3, with TRBD1 as a possible D gene (6 bases). CDR1 is LGHDT, CDR2 YNNKEL, per germline (reference sequence). The CDR3 has 16 amino acids. Deletions cut 4 bases from V and 1 base from J, with 14 bases between. The CDR3 reads CASSRTGPQSGNTIYF. As DNA, the CDR3 is TGTGCCAGCAGCCGAACAGGGCCCCAATCTGGAAACACCATATATTTT.

V usage is TRBV4-1 and J usage is TRBJ2-7, with TRBD1 identical over 10 bases. After removal of 4 bases from V and 6 bases from J, the junction contained 12 bases not matched to a gene. The CDR3 spans 16 residues. Germline CDR1 MGHRA, CDR2 YSYEKL. The CDR3 here is CASSPLPRQGAGEQYF. CDR3 coding DNA: TGCGCCAGCAGCCCCCTACCTAGACAGGGGGCGGGCGAGCAGTACTTC.

The chain recombines TRBV4-1 with TRBJ2-7; D is undetermined. The CDR3 sequence is 14 residues long. Trimming pared 0 bases from V and 2 bases from J, leaving 8 bases between. Germline CDR1 is MGHRA and CDR2 is YSYEKL. CDR3 nucleotide sequence: TGCGCCAGCAGCCAAGAAAGTTCGGCCTACGAGCAGTACTTC. This translates into CASSQESSAYEQYF.

The gene calls are TRBV5-5 and TRBJ2-7; D gene uncertain. The CDR3 length is 14 residues. Germline V lookup: CDR1 SGHKS, CDR2 YYEKEE (reference sequence). Trimming shortened V by 2 bases and J by 3 bases, and 12 bases separated the two germline ends. The CDR3, as DNA: TGTGCCAGCAGCTTTTCCGCTGACTTCTACGAGCAGTACTTC. Translating it yields CASSFSADFYEQYF.

The genes are TRBV6-6 and TRBJ2-4, with D possibly TRBD1 on 5 matching bases. Germline V lookup: CDR1 MNHNY, CDR2 SVGAGI (reference sequence). V was cut by 2 bases and J by 2 bases, with 10 bases left in between. The CDR3 is made up of 15 amino acids. CDR3 protein: CASSYGQGSKNIQYF. The CDR3 DNA is TGTGCCAGCAGTTACGGGCAGGGCTCCAAAAACATTCAGTACTTC.

V and J are TRBV4-3 and TRBJ2-1, with 8 bases aligning to TRBD1. Unmatched junction bases numbered 5, after V lost 3 bases and J lost 1 base. The CDR3 sequence is 16 residues long. The germline gives CDR1 LGHNA, CDR2 YSLEER. The CDR3 sequence: CASSHADRVSYNEQFF. The CDR3 DNA reads as TGCGCCAGCAGCCATGCGGACAGGGTATCCTACAATGAGCAGTTCTTC.

This clone was counted a single time. DNA for the CDR3: TGCGCCAGCAGCTTGGTACAGGACCCCTACGAGCAGTACTTC. Protein product: CASSLVQDPYEQYF. J is TRBJ2-7 and V is TRBV5-1, with a tentative D call TRBD1 (5 bases). Trimming removed 0 bases at V and 2 bases at J, with 9 bases between. The CDR3 is 14 amino acids. CDR1 is SGHRS, CDR2 YFSETQ, per germline.

This clone was observed once. The chain links TRBV10-3 to TRBJ1-6; possibly TRBD1 for D (6 bases). The CDR3 is 16 amino acids. Germline values: CDR1 ENHRY, CDR2 SYGVKD. The ends were cut back, 10 bases at V and 13 bases at J, with 29 bases in the middle. The CDR3 DNA reads as TGTGCCACCCAGGAGGGGGGGGCGCAGCTGGGAACCCCCCTCCACTTT. It yields the protein CATQEGGAQLGTPLHF.